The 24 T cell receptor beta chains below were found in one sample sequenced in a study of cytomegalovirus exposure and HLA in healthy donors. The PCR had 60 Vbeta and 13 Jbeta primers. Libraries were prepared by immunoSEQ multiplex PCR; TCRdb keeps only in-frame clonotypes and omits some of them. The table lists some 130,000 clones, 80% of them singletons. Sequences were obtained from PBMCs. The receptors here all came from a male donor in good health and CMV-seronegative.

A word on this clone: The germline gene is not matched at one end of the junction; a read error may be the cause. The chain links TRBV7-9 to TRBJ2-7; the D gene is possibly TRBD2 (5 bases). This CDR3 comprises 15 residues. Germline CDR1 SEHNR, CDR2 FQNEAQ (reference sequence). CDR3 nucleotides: TGTTCCAGCAGCTTAGTAGGAGGCCCCTCCTACGAGCAGTACTTC. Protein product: CSSSLVGGPSYEQYF.

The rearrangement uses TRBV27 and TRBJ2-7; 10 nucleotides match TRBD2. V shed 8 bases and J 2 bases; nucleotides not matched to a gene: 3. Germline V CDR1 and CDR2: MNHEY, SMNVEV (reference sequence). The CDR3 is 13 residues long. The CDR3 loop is CASGTSATYEQYF. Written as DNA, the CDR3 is TGTGCCAGCGGGACTAGCGCTACCTACGAGCAGTACTTC.

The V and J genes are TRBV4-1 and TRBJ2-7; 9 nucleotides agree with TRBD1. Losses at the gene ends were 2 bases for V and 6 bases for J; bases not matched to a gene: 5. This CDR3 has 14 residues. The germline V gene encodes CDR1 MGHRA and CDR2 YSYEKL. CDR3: CASSQTGQGGEQYF. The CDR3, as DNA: TGCGCCAGCAGCCAAACGGGACAGGGAGGCGAGCAGTACTTC.

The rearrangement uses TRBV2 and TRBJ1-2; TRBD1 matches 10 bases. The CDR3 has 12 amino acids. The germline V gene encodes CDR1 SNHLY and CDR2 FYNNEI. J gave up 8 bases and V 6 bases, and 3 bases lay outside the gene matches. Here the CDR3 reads CASRKTGGGYTF. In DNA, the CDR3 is TGTGCCAGCAGAAAGACAGGGGGCGGCTACACCTTC.

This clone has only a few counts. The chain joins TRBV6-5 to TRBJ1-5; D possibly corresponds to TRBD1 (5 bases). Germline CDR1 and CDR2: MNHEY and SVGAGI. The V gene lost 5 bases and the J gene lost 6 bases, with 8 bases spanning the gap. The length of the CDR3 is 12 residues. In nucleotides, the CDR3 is TGTGCCAGCAGTCAGGGTGTTCAGCCCCAGCATTTT. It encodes CASSQGVQPQHF.

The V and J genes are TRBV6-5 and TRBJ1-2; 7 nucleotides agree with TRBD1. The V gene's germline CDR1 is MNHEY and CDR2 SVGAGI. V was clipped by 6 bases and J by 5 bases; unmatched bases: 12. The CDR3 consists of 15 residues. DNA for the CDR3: TGTGCCAGCAGACAGACAGGGAGGATGGAATATGGCTACACCTTC. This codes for CASRQTGRMEYGYTF.

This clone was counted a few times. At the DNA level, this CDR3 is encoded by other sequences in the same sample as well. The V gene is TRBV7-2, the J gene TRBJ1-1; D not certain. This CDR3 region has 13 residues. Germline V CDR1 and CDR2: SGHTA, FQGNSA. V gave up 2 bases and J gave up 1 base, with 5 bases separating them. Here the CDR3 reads CASSLSGNTEAFF. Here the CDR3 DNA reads TGTGCCAGCAGCTTATCCGGGAACACTGAAGCTTTCTTT.

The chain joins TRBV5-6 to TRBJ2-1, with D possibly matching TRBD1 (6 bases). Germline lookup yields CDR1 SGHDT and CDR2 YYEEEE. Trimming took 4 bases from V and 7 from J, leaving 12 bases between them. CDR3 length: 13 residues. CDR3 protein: CASSTGSLNEQFF. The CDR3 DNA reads TGTGCCAGCAGCACAGGGTCCCTTAATGAGCAGTTCTTC.

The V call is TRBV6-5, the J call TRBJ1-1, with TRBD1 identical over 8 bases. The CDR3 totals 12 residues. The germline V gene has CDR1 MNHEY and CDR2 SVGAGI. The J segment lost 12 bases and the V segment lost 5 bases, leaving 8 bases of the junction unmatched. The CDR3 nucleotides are TGTGCCAGCAGTAAGGGGACAGGAAAGACTTTCTTT. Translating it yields CASSKGTGKTFF.

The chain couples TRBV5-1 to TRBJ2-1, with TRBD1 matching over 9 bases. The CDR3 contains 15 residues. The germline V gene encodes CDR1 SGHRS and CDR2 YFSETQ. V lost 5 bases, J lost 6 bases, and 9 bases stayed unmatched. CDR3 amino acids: CASSRTGAISNEQFF. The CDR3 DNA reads TGCGCCAGCAGTCGGACAGGGGCTATTTCCAATGAGCAGTTCTTC.

CDR3 amino acids: CAWSGRGLYNQPQHF. CDR3 coding DNA: TGTGCCTGGAGCGGGCGGGGACTTTACAATCAGCCCCAGCATTTT. The chain employs TRBV30 and TRBJ1-5, with D perhaps TRBD1 (5 bases). Germline CDR1 reads GTSNPN; CDR2 reads SVGIG (reference sequence). V was cut by 3 bases and J by 3 bases, with 15 bases left in between. CDR3 length equals 15 residues.

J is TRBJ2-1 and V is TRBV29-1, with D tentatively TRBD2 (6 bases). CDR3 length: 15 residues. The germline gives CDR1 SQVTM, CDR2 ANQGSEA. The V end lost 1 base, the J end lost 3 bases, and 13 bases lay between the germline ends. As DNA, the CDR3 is TGCAGCGTTGAAGGGGCGGGAAATCTCTACAATGAGCAGTTCTTC. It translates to CSVEGAGNLYNEQFF.

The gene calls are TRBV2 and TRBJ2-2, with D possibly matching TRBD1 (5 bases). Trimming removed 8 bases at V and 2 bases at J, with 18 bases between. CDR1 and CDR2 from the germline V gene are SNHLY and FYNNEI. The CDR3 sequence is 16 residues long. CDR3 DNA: TGTGCCAGCCTGCGTACAGGACATCTAAACACCGGGGAGCTGTTTTTT. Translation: CASLRTGHLNTGELFF.

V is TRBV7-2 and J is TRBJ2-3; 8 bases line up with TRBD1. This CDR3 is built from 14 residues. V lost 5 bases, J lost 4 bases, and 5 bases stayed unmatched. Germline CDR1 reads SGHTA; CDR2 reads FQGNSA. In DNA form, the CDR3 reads TGTGCCAGCAGCCAACAGACAGGGGCAGATACGCAGTATTTT. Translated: CASSQQTGADTQYF.

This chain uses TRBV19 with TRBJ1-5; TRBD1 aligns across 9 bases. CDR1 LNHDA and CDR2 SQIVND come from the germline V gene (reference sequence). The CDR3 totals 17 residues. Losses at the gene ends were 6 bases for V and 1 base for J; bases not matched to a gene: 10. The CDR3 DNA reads TGTGCCAGTAGCCTAGAGACAGGGGGGACAAGCAATCAGCCCCAGCATTTT. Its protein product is CASSLETGGTSNQPQHF.

The CDR3 coding sequence is TGTGCCTGGACGTTCGGAATGGGACTTTGGGCCGAGCAGTACTTC. It translates to CAWTFGMGLWAEQYF. V and J are TRBV30 and TRBJ2-7; maybe TRBD2 (6 bases). V lost 4 bases, J lost 6 bases, and 22 bases lay in between. The CDR3 is made up of 15 amino acids. CDR1 and CDR2 (germline): GTSNPN, SVGIG (reference sequence).

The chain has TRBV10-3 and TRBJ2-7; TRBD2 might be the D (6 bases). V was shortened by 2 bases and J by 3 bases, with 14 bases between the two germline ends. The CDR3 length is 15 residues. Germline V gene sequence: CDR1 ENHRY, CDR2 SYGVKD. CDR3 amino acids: CAISELAMTRYEQYF. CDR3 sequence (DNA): TGTGCCATCAGTGAGCTAGCGATGACACGCTACGAGCAGTACTTC.

CDR3 in amino acids: CASSEQGEPTDTQYF. The CDR3 nucleotides are TGTGCCAGCAGTGAGCAGGGGGAGCCTACAGATACGCAGTATTTT. This rearrangement joins TRBV25-1 to TRBJ2-3; 7 positions match TRBD1. The CDR3 loop spans 15 amino acids. From germline, CDR1 is MGHDK and CDR2 SYGVNS. Trimming cost V 3 bases and J 3 bases; bases outside gene matches: 6.

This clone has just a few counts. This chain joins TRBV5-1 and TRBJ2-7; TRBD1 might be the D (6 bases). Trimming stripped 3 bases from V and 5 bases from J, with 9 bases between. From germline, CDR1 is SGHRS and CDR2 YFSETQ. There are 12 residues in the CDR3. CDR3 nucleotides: TGCGCCAGCAGCTGGGCAGGGGACGAGCAGTACTTC. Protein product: CASSWAGDEQYF.

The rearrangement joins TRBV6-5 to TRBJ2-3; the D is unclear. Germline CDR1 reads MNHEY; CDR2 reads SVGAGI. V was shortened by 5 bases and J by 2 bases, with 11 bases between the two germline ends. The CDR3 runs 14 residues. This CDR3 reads CASSSLESTDTQYF. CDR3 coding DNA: TGTGCCAGCAGTAGCCTAGAATCCACAGATACGCAGTATTTT.

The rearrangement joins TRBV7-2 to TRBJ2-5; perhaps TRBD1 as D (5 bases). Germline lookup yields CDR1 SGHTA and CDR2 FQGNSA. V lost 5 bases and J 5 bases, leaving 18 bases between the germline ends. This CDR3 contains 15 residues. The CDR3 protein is CASSPRQSLGETQYF. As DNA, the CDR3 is TGTGCCAGCAGCCCACGACAGTCCCTTGGGGAGACCCAGTACTTC.

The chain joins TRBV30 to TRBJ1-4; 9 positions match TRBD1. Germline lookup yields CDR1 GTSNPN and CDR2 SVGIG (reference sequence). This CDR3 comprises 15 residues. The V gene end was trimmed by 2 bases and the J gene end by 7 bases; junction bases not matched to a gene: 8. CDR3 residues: CAWSSNRGLGEKLFF. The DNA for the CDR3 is TGTGCCTGGAGTTCAAACAGGGGGCTCGGTGAAAAACTGTTTTTT.

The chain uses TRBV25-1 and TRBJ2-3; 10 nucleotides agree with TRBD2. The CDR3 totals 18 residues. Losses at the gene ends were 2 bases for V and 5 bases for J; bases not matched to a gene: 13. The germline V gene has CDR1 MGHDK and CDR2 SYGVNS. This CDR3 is CASSELPVVAGGRDTQYF. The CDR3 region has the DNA TGTGCCAGCAGTGAACTCCCGGTGGTAGCGGGAGGTAGAGATACGCAGTATTTT. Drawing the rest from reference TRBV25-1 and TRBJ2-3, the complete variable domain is EADIYQTPRYLVIGTGKKITLECSQTMGHDKMYWYQQDPGMELHLIHYSYGVNSTEKGDLSSESTVSRIRTEHFPLTLESARPSHTSQYLCASSELPVVAGGRDTQYFGPGTRLTVL.

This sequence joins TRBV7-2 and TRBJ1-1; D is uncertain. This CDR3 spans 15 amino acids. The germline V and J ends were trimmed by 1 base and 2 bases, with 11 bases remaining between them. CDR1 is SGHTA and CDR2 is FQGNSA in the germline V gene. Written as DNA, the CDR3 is TGTGCCAGCAGCTTAGGACGTCGGGGAAACACTGAAGCTTTCTTT. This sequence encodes CASSLGRRGNTEAFF. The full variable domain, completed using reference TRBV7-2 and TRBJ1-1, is GAGVSQSPSNKVTEKGKDVELRCDPISGHTALYWYRQSLGQGLEFLIYFQGNSAPDKSGLPSDRFSAERTGGSVSTLTIQRTQQEDSAVYLCASSLGRRGNTEAFFGQGTRLTVV.